The 20 T cell receptor beta chains listed next were all sequenced from one sample in a study of cytomegalovirus exposure and HLA in healthy donors (dated by TCRdb to the late 2010s). Receptor libraries were prepared by the immunoSEQ multiplex PCR assay. A mixture of 60 forward primers for TCR Vbeta segments and 13 reverse primers for TCR Jbeta segments was used in the multiplex PCR. Entries here come from immuneACCESS through TCRdb and include only in-frame sequences with V and J called. Some clones fail to appear in such tables; in the studies checked, an unresolved V gene covers under half of the shortfall, and the cause of the remainder is unknown. The sample's records list 25,000 to 40,000 clones. The ten largest clones capture around 3.5% of the sample. The sequencing input was PBMCs. These receptor sequences come from a middle-aged man in good health and CMV-seronegative.

The chain recombines TRBV30 with TRBJ1-1; 7 nucleotides line up with TRBD1. There are 11 residues in the CDR3. J was trimmed by 10 bases and V by 0 bases; bases with no gene match: 2. Germline loops: CDR1 GTSNPN, CDR2 SVGIG (reference sequence). As DNA, the CDR3 is TGTGCCTGGAGTGTAGACAGGGTAGCTTTCTTT. Translation gives CAWSVDRVAFF.

The chain is built from TRBV5-1 and TRBJ2-3; possibly TRBD2 for D (5 bases). Trimming cost V 4 bases and J 2 bases, with 11 bases left between them. The CDR3 contains 14 residues. Germline loops: CDR1 SGHRS, CDR2 YFSETQ. The DNA for the CDR3 is TGCGCCAGCAGCCCGGAGCGGCTCACAGATACGCAGTATTTT. Amino acids: CASSPERLTDTQYF.

The chain has TRBV6-5 and TRBJ2-2, with D perhaps TRBD1 (5 bases). This CDR3 region has 14 residues. Deletions cut 0 bases from V and 4 bases from J, with 6 bases between. The germline gives CDR1 MNHEY, CDR2 SVGAGI. The CDR3 DNA follows: TGTGCCAGCAGTTACTCGACAGCCACCGGGGAGCTGTTTTTT. Protein product: CASSYSTATGELFF.

V gene TRBV9 combines with J gene TRBJ1-4, with D hard to call. There are 15 residues in the CDR3. Germline values: CDR1 SGDLS, CDR2 YYNGEE. Trimming took 2 bases from V and 1 from J, leaving 9 bases between them. The CDR3 DNA reads TGTGCCAGCAGCGTCGGGGAATTAACTAATGAAAAACTGTTTTTT. Its protein is CASSVGELTNEKLFF. Filled out from reference TRBV9 and TRBJ1-4, the complete variable domain reads DSGVTQTPKHLITATGQRVTLRCSPRSGDLSVYWYQQSLDQGLQFLIQYYNGEERAKGNILERFSAQQFPDLHSELNLSSLELGDSALYFCASSVGELTNEKLFFGSGTQLSVL.

The chain links TRBV13 to TRBJ2-4, with TRBD2 identical over 7 bases. The CDR3 runs to 14 residues. Trimming at V came to 6 bases and at J to 6 bases, leaving 8 bases not matched to a gene. CDR1 is PRHDT, CDR2 FYEKMQ, per germline (reference sequence). CDR3 sequence (DNA): TGTGCCAGCAGACAAAGCGGGGACTCAAACATTCAGTACTTC. Translating it yields CASRQSGDSNIQYF.

The genes are TRBV30 and TRBJ1-5; no clear D gene. The CDR3 length is 13 residues. Trimming took off 0 bases at V and 4 bases at J, with 7 bases between the two ends. CDR1 and CDR2 from the germline V gene are GTSNPN and SVGIG (reference sequence). The CDR3 region is CAWSVTVNQPQHF. The CDR3 region has the DNA TGTGCCTGGAGTGTAACAGTGAATCAGCCCCAGCATTTT.

The chain is built from TRBV28 and TRBJ1-3; the match to TRBD1 covers 8 bases. CDR3 length: 15 residues. Germline trimming cut 6 bases from V and 4 bases from J; bases unmatched to any gene: 8. The germline gives CDR1 MDHEN, CDR2 SYDVKM. The CDR3 DNA sequence: TGTGCCAGCAGCCCCGGGACAGGATTCGGAAACACCATATATTTT. As protein: CASSPGTGFGNTIYF.

This chain connects TRBV20-1 to TRBJ2-1; D is undetermined. The germline V gene encodes CDR1 DFQATT and CDR2 SNEGSKA (reference sequence). Trimming pared 6 bases from V and 3 bases from J, leaving 3 bases between. This CDR3 region has 10 residues. The CDR3: CSANYNEQFF. CDR3 sequence (DNA): TGCAGTGCCAACTACAATGAGCAGTTCTTC.

CDR3 nucleotide sequence: TGTGCCAGTGGGACTAGCGGGAGGCAGTCGGAGACCCAGTACTTC. Translated: CASGTSGRQSETQYF. The chain links TRBV28 to TRBJ2-5, with TRBD2 identical over 15 bases. CDR3 size: 15 residues. Germline V lookup: CDR1 MDHEN, CDR2 SYDVKM. J was trimmed by 5 bases and V by 9 bases; bases with no gene match: 7.

V is TRBV6-5 and J is TRBJ2-7; D may be TRBD1 (6 bases). The CDR3 loop spans 13 amino acids. V lost 6 bases to trimming and J lost 0 bases, with 9 bases between them. Germline values: CDR1 MNHEY, CDR2 SVGAGI. The CDR3 nucleotides read TGTGCCAGCAGGCCGGGACACTCCTACGAGCAGTACTTC. Translated, it gives CASRPGHSYEQYF.

The CDR3: CASSQADSYEQYF. CDR3 bases: TGCGCCAGCAGCCAGGCTGACAGTTACGAGCAGTACTTC. The gene calls are TRBV4-1 and TRBJ2-7, with D possibly being TRBD1 (5 bases). The CDR3 contains 13 residues. Germline V gene sequence: CDR1 MGHRA, CDR2 YSYEKL. Trimming shortened V by 3 bases and J by 4 bases, and 10 bases separated the two germline ends.

V usage is TRBV5-1 and J usage is TRBJ2-1, with TRBD2 matching over 9 bases. V was pared by 2 bases and J by 6 bases, with 6 bases of the junction left unmatched. The germline CDR1 and CDR2 sequences are SGHRS and YFSETQ. This CDR3 is 15 amino acids long. The CDR3 region has the DNA TGCGCCAGCAGCTTTAGCGGGAGCATCCGCAATGAGCAGTTCTTC. This encodes CASSFSGSIRNEQFF.

V is TRBV4-2 and J is TRBJ1-3; 7 bases are shared with TRBD1. CDR1 LGHNA and CDR2 YNFKEQ come from the germline V gene. This CDR3 has 15 residues. The trim removed 0 bases at V and 4 bases at J, leaving 3 bases unmatched. The CDR3: CASSQELQGGNTIYF. The CDR3 DNA is TGTGCCAGCAGCCAAGAACTACAGGGGGGAAACACCATATATTTT.

Here the CDR3 DNA reads TGCGCCAGCAGCCAAGTTGGAGGGGGCAACGAGCAGTACTTC. Its translation is CASSQVGGGNEQYF. V gene TRBV4-1 combines with J gene TRBJ2-7, with D possibly TRBD1 on 7 matching bases. Germline-derived CDR1 and CDR2 are MGHRA and YSYEKL. The CDR3 sequence is 14 residues long. Trimming stripped 1 base from V and 5 bases from J, with 12 bases between.

This rearrangement joins TRBV30 to TRBJ2-7, with TRBD2 matching over 12 bases. Germline loops: CDR1 GTSNPN, CDR2 SVGIG (reference sequence). With 3 bases clipped from V and 0 bases from J, the junction kept 9 bases outside the gene matches. CDR3 length: 17 amino acids. The CDR3 region has the DNA TGTGCCTGGAGGGCAACTAGCGGGAGGTCCATCTCCTACGAGCAGTACTTC. This encodes CAWRATSGRSISYEQYF.

The gene calls are TRBV28 and TRBJ2-7; D is unresolved. With 4 bases removed from V and 2 bases from J, the gap between germline ends came to 9 bases. The CDR3 runs 13 residues. Germline CDR1 and CDR2: MDHEN and SYDVKM. The CDR3 loop reads CASSSPAPYEQYF. Written as DNA, the CDR3 is TGTGCCAGCAGTTCCCCCGCGCCCTACGAGCAGTACTTC.

This sequence joins TRBV29-1 and TRBJ2-3; maybe TRBD1 (5 bases). The ends were cut back, 6 bases at V and 0 bases at J, with 16 bases in the middle. The V gene's germline CDR1 is SQVTM and CDR2 ANQGSEA. This CDR3 has 15 residues. DNA of the CDR3: TGCAGCGTCGGGTCCGACAGCGCTAGCACAGATACGCAGTATTTT. Residues: CSVGSDSASTDTQYF.

The rearrangement uses TRBV5-4 and TRBJ1-2; possibly TRBD1 for D (5 bases). The CDR3 extends over 14 amino acids. Germline V gene lookup returns CDR1 SGHNT and CDR2 YYREEE (reference sequence). Trimming cost V 0 bases and J 7 bases, with 13 bases left between them. CDR3 residues: CASSLAQGRAGYTF. In DNA form, the CDR3 reads TGTGCCAGCAGCTTGGCCCAGGGCAGGGCTGGCTACACCTTC.

The genes are TRBV19 and TRBJ1-2; D call uncertain. CDR1 and CDR2 (germline): LNHDA, SQIVND (reference sequence). This CDR3 has 14 residues. V gave up 5 bases and J gave up 3 bases, with 13 bases separating them. The CDR3 region has the DNA TGTGCCAGTAGTGTTCGGGAGTTATACTATGGCTACACCTTC. This sequence encodes CASSVRELYYGYTF.

The chain carries TRBV29-1 and TRBJ1-2; D possibly corresponds to TRBD1 (5 bases). Germline V gives CDR1 SQVTM, CDR2 ANQGSEA. Trimming stripped 0 bases from V and 9 bases from J, with 32 bases between. The CDR3 consists of 19 residues. The CDR3 DNA is TGCAGCGTTGAAGATCGGACAAATAGTATCCACTTTAACCGTGGACGCTACACCTTC. Residues: CSVEDRTNSIHFNRGRYTF.